The present TCR beta chain was sequenced within a study of OX40 agonist ivuxolimab in advanced cancers. Study outcomes and limitations: Clonal expansion in partial responders at 0.1-3.0 mg/kg ranked among the lowest. Dose levels from 0.1 to 3.0 mg/kg saw CD4+ and CD8+ blood T cells expand clonally by week 6. CD8+ T cells showed, on average, more clonal expansion than CD4+ cells.

From germline, CDR1 is SGHNT and CDR2 YYREEE (reference sequence). Trimming took off 5 bases at V and 1 base at J, with 6 bases between the two ends. The CDR3 covers 12 residues. Assay: immunoSEQ multiplex PCR; the TCRdb copy retains only in-frame clones and omits some. The sample holds tens of thousands of clones; roughly 84% are singletons and the top ten take 35% to 40%. Regarding this clone: The antigen is unknown.

This specimen consisted of CD4+ or CD8+ T cells sorted from blood, obtained in a trial of the OX40 agonist ivuxolimab. This TCR derives from an adult with an advanced solid tumor such as melanoma, head and neck, liver or kidney cancer. The gene calls are TRBV5-4 and TRBJ1-1, with D unresolved. In nucleotides, the CDR3 is TGTGCCAGCAGGTGGGGGAACACTGAAGCTTTCTTT. Its protein product is CASRWGNTEAFF.